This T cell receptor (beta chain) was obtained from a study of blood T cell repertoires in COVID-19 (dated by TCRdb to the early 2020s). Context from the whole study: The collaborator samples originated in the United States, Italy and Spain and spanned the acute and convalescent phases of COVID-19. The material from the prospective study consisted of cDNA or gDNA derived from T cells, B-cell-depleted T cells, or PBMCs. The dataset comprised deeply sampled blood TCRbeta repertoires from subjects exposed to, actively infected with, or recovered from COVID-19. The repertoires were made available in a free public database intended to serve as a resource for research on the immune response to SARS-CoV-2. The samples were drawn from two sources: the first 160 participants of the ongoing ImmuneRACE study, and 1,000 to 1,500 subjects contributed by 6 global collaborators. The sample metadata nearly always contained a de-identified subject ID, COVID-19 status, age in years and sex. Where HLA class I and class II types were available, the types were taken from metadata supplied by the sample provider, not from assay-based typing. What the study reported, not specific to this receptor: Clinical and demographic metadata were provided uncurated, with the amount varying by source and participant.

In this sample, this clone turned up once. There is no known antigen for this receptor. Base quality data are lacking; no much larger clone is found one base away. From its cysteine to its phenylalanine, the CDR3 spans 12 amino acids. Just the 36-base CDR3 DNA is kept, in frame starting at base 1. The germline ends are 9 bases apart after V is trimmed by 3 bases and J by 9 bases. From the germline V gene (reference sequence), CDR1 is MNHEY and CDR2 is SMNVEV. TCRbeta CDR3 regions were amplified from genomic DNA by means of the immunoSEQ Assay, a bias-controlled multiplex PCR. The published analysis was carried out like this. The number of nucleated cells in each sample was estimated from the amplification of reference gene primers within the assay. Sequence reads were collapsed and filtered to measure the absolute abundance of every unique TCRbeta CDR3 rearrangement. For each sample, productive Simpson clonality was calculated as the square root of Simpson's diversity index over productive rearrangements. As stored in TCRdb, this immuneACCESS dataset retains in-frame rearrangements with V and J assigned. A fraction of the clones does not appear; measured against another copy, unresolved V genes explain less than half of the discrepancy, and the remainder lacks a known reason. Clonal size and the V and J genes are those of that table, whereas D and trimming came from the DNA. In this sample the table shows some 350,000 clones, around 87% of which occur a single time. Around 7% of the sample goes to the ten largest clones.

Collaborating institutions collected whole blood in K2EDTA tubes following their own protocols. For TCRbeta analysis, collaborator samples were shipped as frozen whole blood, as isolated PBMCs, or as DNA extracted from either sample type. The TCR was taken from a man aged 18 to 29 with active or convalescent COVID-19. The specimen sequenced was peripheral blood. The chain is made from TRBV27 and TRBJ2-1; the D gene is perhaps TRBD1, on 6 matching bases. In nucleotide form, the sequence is TGTGCCAGCAGTTTTGGGACACGTGAGCAGTTCTTC. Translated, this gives CASSFGTREQFF.